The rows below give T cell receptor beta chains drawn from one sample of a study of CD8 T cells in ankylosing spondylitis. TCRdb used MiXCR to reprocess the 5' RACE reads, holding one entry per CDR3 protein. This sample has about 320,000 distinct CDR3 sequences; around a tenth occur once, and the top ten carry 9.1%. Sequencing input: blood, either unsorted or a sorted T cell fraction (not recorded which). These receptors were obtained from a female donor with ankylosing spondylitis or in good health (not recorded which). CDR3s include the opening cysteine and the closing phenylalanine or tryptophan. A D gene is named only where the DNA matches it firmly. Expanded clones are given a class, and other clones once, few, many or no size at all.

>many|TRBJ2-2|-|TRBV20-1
TGCGTTGCGCCCGACGGAGGGGGTCCGTCCGGGGAGCTGTTTTTT
CVAPDGGGPSGELFF
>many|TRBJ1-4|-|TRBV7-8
TGTGCCAGCAGCTTAGTTCGGGGGGCTAATGAAAAACTGTTTTTT
CASSLVRGANEKLFF
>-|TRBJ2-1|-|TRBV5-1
TGCGCCAGCAGCGTCGCACAGGAAAATGGAGGCAATGAGCAGTTCTTC
CASSVAQENGGNEQFF
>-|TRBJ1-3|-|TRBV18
TGTGCCAGCTCACCAACAACAGGGTTAGCTGGAAACACCATATATTTT
CASSPTTGLAGNTIYF
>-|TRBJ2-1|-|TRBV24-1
TGTGCCACCAGTGATACCCTCAGGGCTTCCAATGAGCAGTTCTTC
CATSDTLRASNEQFF
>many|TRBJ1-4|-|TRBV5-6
TGTGCCAGCAGCTTGGCGGGGCCCAATGAAAAACTGTTTTTT
CASSLAGPNEKLFF
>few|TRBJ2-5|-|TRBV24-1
TGTGCCACCAGTGATGGGGGGTTGCCCCAGTACTTC
CATSDGGLPQYF
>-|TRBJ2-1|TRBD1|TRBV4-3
TGCGCCAGCAGCCAAGACGAAGGGGACAGTCAAGAGCAGTTCTTC
CASSQDEGDSQEQFF
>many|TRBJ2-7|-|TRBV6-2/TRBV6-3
TGTGCCAGCAGTTACACATACGTCCCGGAACAGTACTTC
CASSYTYVPEQYF
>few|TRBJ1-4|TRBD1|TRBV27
TGTGCCAGCAGTTTAGAGGGACTACAGGGGGGAAAACTGTTTTTT
CASSLEGLQGGKLFF
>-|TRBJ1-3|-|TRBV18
TGTGCCAGCTCACCACCAGCCTGGGACTTCGGAAACACCATATATTTT
CASSPPAWDFGNTIYF
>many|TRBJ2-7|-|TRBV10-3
TGTGCCATCAGTGAGTCCAGACAGCTACGAGAGCAGTACTTC
CAISESRQLREQYF
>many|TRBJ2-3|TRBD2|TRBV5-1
TGCGCCAGCAGCTTGTGGACTAGCGAAACAGATACGCAGTATTTT
CASSLWTSETDTQYF
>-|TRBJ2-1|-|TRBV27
TGTGCCAGCAAATTAGGGCGCAACAATGAGCAGTTCTTC
CASKLGRNNEQFF
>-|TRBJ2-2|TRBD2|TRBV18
TGTGCCAGCTCACTCGGACTAGCGGGAGGTTTCACCGGGGAGCTGTTTTTT
CASSLGLAGGFTGELFF
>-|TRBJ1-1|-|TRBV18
TGTGCCAGCTCGTCCACCGGGCCTGAAGCTTTCTTT
CASSSTGPEAFF
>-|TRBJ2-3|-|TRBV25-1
TGTGCCAGCAGCCTGGACATCACAGATACGCAGTATTTT
CASSLDITDTQYF
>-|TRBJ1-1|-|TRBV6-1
TGTGCCAGCAGGAAAGGGACCGCCACCGCCTACACTGAAGCTTTCTTT
CASRKGTATAYTEAFF
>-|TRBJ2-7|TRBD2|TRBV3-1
TGTGCCAGCTCCAAAAAACTACTAGCGGGACACATCTACGAGCAGTACTTC
CASSKKLLAGHIYEQYF
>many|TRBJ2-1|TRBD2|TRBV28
TGTGCCAGCAGTTCCCATCGGGCTAGCGGGATCTTTGAGCAGTTCTTC
CASSSHRASGIFEQFF
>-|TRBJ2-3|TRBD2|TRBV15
TGTGCCACCAGCAGAGGTAGCGGGAGGGCCCAAGATACGCAGTATTTT
CATSRGSGRAQDTQYF
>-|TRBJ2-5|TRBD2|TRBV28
TGTGCCAGCAGTTACCCTCTTAGCGGGAGTTCGCCATCCCAGTACTTC
CASSYPLSGSSPSQYF
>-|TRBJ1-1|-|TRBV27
TGTGCCAGCAGTTTATCGGTCGGGGGGTGGGACACTGAAGCTTTCTTT
CASSLSVGGWDTEAFF
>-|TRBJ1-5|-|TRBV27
TGTGCCAGCCGGCGGGGGGCAGGGAGCAATCAGCCCCAGCATTTT
CASRRGAGSNQPQHF
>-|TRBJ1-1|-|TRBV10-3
TGTGCCATCAGTGAGTGGCCAGGGGAGGACACTGAAGCTTTCTTT
CAISEWPGEDTEAFF
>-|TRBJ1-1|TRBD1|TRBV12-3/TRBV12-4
TGTGCCAGCAGCCATCGGACAGGGATGAACACTGAAGCTTTCTTT
CASSHRTGMNTEAFF
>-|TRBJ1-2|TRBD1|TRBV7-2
TGTGCCAGCAGCTTCCGGGACAGAGTTAACTATGGCTACACCTTC
CASSFRDRVNYGYTF
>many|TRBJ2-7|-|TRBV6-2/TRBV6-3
TGTGCCAGCGCTCGGTGGGCCTACGAGCAGTACTTC
CASARWAYEQYF
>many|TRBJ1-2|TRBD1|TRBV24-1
TGTGCCACCAGTGAGGACAGGGATGGCTACACCTTC
CATSEDRDGYTF